This T cell receptor (beta chain) was found in a study of neoadjuvant anti-PD-1 for oral cavity cancer. For the study at large: Non-progressing patients received a fourth nivolumab dose near day 43, then surgery on days 50-56.

The time point is: after neoadjuvant nivolumab, at surgical resection. This CDR3 contains 14 residues. V lost 3 bases and J 3 bases, leaving 7 bases between the germline ends. The V gene's germline CDR1 is SGHNT and CDR2 YYREEE (reference sequence). This clone was observed once. Most PBMC samples had 480 ng input DNA in six replicates. Sequencing was performed with immunoSEQ multiplex PCR; in TCRdb, only in-frame clones are kept and a portion is missing. The repertoire consists of about 9,500 clones, with approximately 72% occurring once and the leading ten covering about 4%. V is TRBV5-4 and J is TRBJ1-6; perhaps TRBD1 as D (5 bases). This receptor was identified in a person aged 35-79 years with oral cavity squamous cell carcinoma. The sequencing used PBMCs, collected after nivolumab (anti-PD-1) treatment. CDR3 nucleotides: TGTGCCAGCAGCTCGGGGGACTATAATTCACCCCTCCACTTT. Protein product: CASSSGDYNSPLHF.